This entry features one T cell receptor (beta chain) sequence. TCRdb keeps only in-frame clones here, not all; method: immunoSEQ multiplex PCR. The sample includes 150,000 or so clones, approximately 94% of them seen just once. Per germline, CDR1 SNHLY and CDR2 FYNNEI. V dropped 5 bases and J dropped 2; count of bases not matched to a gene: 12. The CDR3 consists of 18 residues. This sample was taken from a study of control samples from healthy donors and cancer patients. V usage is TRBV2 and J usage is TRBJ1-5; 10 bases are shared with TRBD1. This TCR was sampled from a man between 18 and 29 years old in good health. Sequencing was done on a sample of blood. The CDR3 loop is CASSFSGTGDVGNQPQHF. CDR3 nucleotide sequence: TGTGCCAGCAGTTTTTCCGGGACAGGGGATGTAGGCAATCAGCCCCAGCATTTT.